One sample yielded the 9 T cell receptor beta chains listed below, sequenced in a study of T-cell memory formation after mild COVID-19. Via MiXCR, TCRdb re-called the 5' RACE reads, giving one row per CDR3 protein. The table lists roughly 600,000 distinct CDR3 sequences, roughly 17% of them singletons, with around 12% in the top ten. Material for sequencing was PBMCs or a T cell subset sorted from them (not recorded which). The receptors shown here come from an adult woman who had mild COVID-19 (a few samples of this study predate the infection). Cell type and time point are not known.

The chain carries TRBV18 and TRBJ2-2; TRBD2 aligns across 7 bases. The germline gives CDR1 KGHSH, CDR2 LQKENI. This CDR3 spans 15 amino acids. The V and J ends lost 4 bases and 5 bases, in that order; junction bases with no gene match: 7. This chain's CDR3 is CASSQGTIGTGELFF. As DNA, the CDR3 is TGTGCCAGCTCACAGGGGACTATCGGGACCGGGGAGCTGTTTTTT.

This chain links TRBV20-1 with TRBJ2-1, with D uncertain. V gave up 3 bases and J gave up 5 bases, with 5 bases separating them. Germline V gene sequence: CDR1 DFQATT, CDR2 SNEGSKA (reference sequence). The CDR3 contains 11 residues. CDR3 region: CSASGHNEQFF. The DNA of the CDR3 is TGCAGTGCTAGCGGTCACAATGAGCAGTTCTTC.

This clonotype was seen a handful of times. This chain uses TRBV6-1 with TRBJ1-1; possibly TRBD1 for D (6 bases). Deletions cut 10 bases from V and 0 bases from J, with 12 bases between. Germline CDR1 is MNHNS and CDR2 is SASEGT. CDR3 length: 13 residues. This chain's CDR3 is CATDQGLNTEAFF. Written as DNA, the CDR3 is TGTGCCACCGACCAGGGGTTGAACACTGAAGCTTTCTTT.

V usage is TRBV20-1 and J usage is TRBJ2-2, with a tentative D call TRBD2 (5 bases). The CDR3 consists of 16 residues. Trimming removed 6 bases from V and 4 bases from J, with 21 bases in between. Germline assignment: CDR1 DFQATT and CDR2 SNEGSKA (reference sequence). Here the CDR3 DNA reads TGCAGTGCCACCATTTTAGGGAGTCGTAGCACCGGGGAGCTGTTTTTT. Translating gives CSATILGSRSTGELFF.

This clonotype was observed a handful of times. The chain's CDR3 is CASSLSVGNTGELFF. CDR3 nucleotides: TGTGCCAGCAGTTTAAGCGTGGGGAACACCGGGGAGCTGTTTTTT. The chain uses TRBV12-3 or TRBV12-4 and TRBJ2-2, with D unresolved. This CDR3 comprises 15 residues. The V gene lost 2 bases and the J gene lost 1 base, with 8 bases spanning the gap.

This clonotype was counted at least ten times. The chain couples TRBV7-3 to TRBJ2-2, with TRBD1 as a possible D gene (6 bases). The CDR3 sequence is 13 residues long. The germline gives CDR1 SGHTA, CDR2 FQGTGA. The germline V and J ends were trimmed by 4 bases and 6 bases, with 9 bases remaining between them. In nucleotides, the CDR3 is TGTGCCAGCAGCTGGCGACAGGCCGGGGAGCTGTTTTTT. It yields the protein CASSWRQAGELFF.

This clonotype was found a few times. The chain carries TRBV2 and TRBJ1-1; 8 bases agree with TRBD1. The CDR3 loop spans 13 amino acids. Germline loops: CDR1 SNHLY, CDR2 FYNNEI. After removal of 6 bases from V and 7 bases from J, the junction contained 7 bases not matched to a gene. As DNA, the CDR3 is TGTGCCAGCAGCAGAGACAGGGGCCTTGAAGCTTTCTTT. Its protein product is CASSRDRGLEAFF. The whole variable domain, remainder taken from reference TRBV2 and TRBJ1-1, is EPEVTQTPSHQVTQMGQEVILRCVPISNHLYFYWYRQILGQKVEFLVSFYNNEISEKSEIFDDQFSVERPDGSNFTLKIRSTKLEDSAMYFCASSRDRGLEAFFGQGTRLTVV.

This clonotype has ten or more counts. This rearrangement joins TRBV5-1 to TRBJ2-7; no clear D gene. Germline CDR1 is SGHRS and CDR2 is YFSETQ. CDR3 length: 14 amino acids. V gave up 0 bases and J gave up 2 bases, with 9 bases separating them. The CDR3 DNA reads TGCGCCAGCAGCTTGGACGGAAACCCCTACGAGCAGTACTTC. Residues: CASSLDGNPYEQYF.

The chain carries TRBV25-1 and TRBJ2-5; 10 positions match TRBD1. J gave up 10 bases and V 6 bases, and 11 bases lay outside the gene matches. Germline CDR1 MGHDK, CDR2 SYGVNS. The CDR3 contains 14 residues. In DNA, the CDR3 is TGTGCCAGCAGCGGACAGGGGGTCCCAGGCTACCAGTACTTC. Encoded protein: CASSGQGVPGYQYF.